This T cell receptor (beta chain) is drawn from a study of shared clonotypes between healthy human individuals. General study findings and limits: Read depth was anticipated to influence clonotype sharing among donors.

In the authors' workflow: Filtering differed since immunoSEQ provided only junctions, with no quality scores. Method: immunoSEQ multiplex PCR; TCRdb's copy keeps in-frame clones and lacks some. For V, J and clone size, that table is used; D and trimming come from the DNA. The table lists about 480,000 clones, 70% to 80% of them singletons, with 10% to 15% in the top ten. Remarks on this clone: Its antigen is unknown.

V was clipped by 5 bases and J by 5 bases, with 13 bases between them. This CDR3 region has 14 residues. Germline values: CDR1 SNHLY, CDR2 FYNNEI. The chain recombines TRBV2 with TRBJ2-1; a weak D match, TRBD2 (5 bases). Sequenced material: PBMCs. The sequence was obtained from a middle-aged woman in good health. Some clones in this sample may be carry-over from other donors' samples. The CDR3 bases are TGTGCCAGCAGTCCCATGAGAGGGAACAATGAGCAGTTCTTC. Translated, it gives CASSPMRGNNEQFF.